What follows are 21 T cell receptor beta chains derived from one specimen sequenced in a study of beta chain features in type 1 diabetes. Study-wide results and caveats: People with Type 1 diabetes carried modestly yet significantly shorter TCRB CDR3s in all four CD4+ subsets.

The isolated RNA, all of it, was reverse transcribed, so expressed TCRB transcripts were what got sequenced. This table comes from immunoSEQ multiplex PCR, and its TCRdb copy is limited to in-frame clones, with some not included. The table shows a few hundred thousand clones, with about 24% occurring only once. Their antigens are not known. The source material was naive CD4+ T cells from blood. The origin of the receptors is a woman in her twenties or thirties with type 1 diabetes.

This clone was picked up a small number of times. This chain joins TRBV5-1 and TRBJ2-5; 10 nucleotides align to TRBD2. CDR3 length: 16 residues. Per germline, CDR1 SGHRS and CDR2 YFSETQ. The V gene end was trimmed by 0 bases and the J gene end by 3 bases; junction bases not matched to a gene: 5. CDR3 DNA sequence: TGCGCCAGCAGCTTGGTCCCAGCGGGAGGGGAAGAGACCCAGTACTTC. It translates to CASSLVPAGGEETQYF. Full variable domain (rest looked up from reference TRBV5-1 and TRBJ2-5): KAGVTQTPRYLIKTRGQQVTLSCSPISGHRSVSWYQQTPGQGLQFLFEYFSETQRNKGNFPGRFSGRQFSNSRSEMNVSTLELGDSALYLCASSLVPAGGEETQYFGPGTRLLVL.

This clone was found once. The chain has TRBV7-9 and TRBJ2-3; D uncertain. The CDR3 consists of 13 residues. V was trimmed by 0 bases and J by 6 bases, leaving 7 bases between them. Germline loops: CDR1 SEHNR, CDR2 FQNEAQ (reference sequence). CDR3 sequence (DNA): TGTGCCAGCAGCTTAGCGGTCGGGGATACGCAGTATTTT. The encoded protein is CASSLAVGDTQYF.

The gene calls are TRBV6-5 and TRBJ1-2, with D uncertain. Trimming removed 5 bases at V and 1 base at J, with 8 bases between. The length of the CDR3 is 13 residues. The germline gives CDR1 MNHEY, CDR2 SVGAGI. Here the CDR3 reads CASSIQFNYGYTF. The CDR3 DNA reads as TGTGCCAGCAGTATCCAGTTTAACTATGGCTACACCTTC.

Only a few counts were recorded for this clone. The rearrangement uses TRBV19 and TRBJ1-5; TRBD1 aligns across 9 bases. From germline, CDR1 is LNHDA and CDR2 SQIVND (reference sequence). This CDR3 spans 16 amino acids. Losses at the gene ends were 6 bases for V and 4 bases for J; bases not matched to a gene: 10. The CDR3 DNA reads as TGTGCCAGTAGGGACGGACAGGGGAGTCATAATCAGCCCCAGCATTTT. Residues: CASRDGQGSHNQPQHF.

V and J are TRBV7-3 and TRBJ1-2; 7 bases line up with TRBD1. Trimming at V came to 4 bases and at J to 4 bases, leaving 18 bases not matched to a gene. Germline assignment: CDR1 SGHTA and CDR2 FQGTGA. This CDR3 spans 18 amino acids. The CDR3 DNA sequence: TGTGCCAGCAGCTCCTCCCGACGACAGGGAAGCGGAGGCTATGGCTACACCTTC. This encodes CASSSSRRQGSGGYGYTF.

This clone was observed a few times. V and J are TRBV20-1 and TRBJ2-1; D call uncertain. CDR3 size: 11 residues. V was trimmed by 5 bases and J by 6 bases, leaving 8 bases between them. Germline CDR1 DFQATT, CDR2 SNEGSKA (reference sequence). CDR3 nucleotide sequence: TGCAGTGCTGCTGAGATCAATGAGCAGTTCTTC. It specifies CSAAEINEQFF.

The rearrangement uses TRBV20-1 and TRBJ2-3; D unclear. Germline CDR1 DFQATT, CDR2 SNEGSKA (reference sequence). V shed 8 bases and J shed 1 base, with 7 bases lying between them. CDR3 size: 11 residues. The CDR3 region has the DNA TGCAGTTCATCGGGCACAGATACGCAGTATTTT. Its protein product is CSSSGTDTQYF.

The chain recombines TRBV9 with TRBJ2-1; 9 bases match TRBD1. The J segment lost 3 bases and the V segment lost 3 bases, leaving 4 bases of the junction unmatched. The CDR3 covers 15 residues. Germline V lookup: CDR1 SGDLS, CDR2 YYNGEE. DNA of the CDR3: TGTGCCAGCAGCGCCGGACAGGGGAACTACAATGAGCAGTTCTTC. This encodes CASSAGQGNYNEQFF.

This clone was counted only a few times. The chain employs TRBV29-1 and TRBJ1-1; 9 nucleotides match TRBD1. CDR1 is SQVTM, CDR2 ANQGSEA, per germline. The CDR3 is 14 amino acids. The trim removed 6 bases at V and 7 bases at J, leaving 12 bases unmatched. This CDR3 reads CSVITGTGFIEAFF. Written as DNA, the CDR3 is TGCAGCGTGATAACCGGGACAGGGTTTATTGAAGCTTTCTTT.

This clone has more than one count but fewer than ten. This chain links TRBV18 with TRBJ1-5; 7 bases match TRBD1. The V segment lost 6 bases and the J segment 5 bases; nucleotides outside the gene matches: 4. The CDR3 is 13 residues long. CDR1 is KGHSH and CDR2 is LQKENI in the germline V gene. CDR3 coding DNA: TGTGCCAGCTCGGAAGACAGGGATCAGCCCCAGCATTTT. Its translation is CASSEDRDQPQHF. Variable domain in full (rest from reference TRBV18 and TRBJ1-5): NAGVMQNPRHLVRRRGQEARLRCSPMKGHSHVYWYRQLPEEGLKFMVYLQKENIIDESGMPKERFSAEFPKEGPSILRIQQVVRGDSAAYFCASSEDRDQPQHFGDGTRLSIL.

V is TRBV7-9 and J is TRBJ2-1; the match to TRBD2 covers 8 bases. The CDR3 is 17 amino acids. J gave up 5 bases and V 5 bases, and 14 bases lay outside the gene matches. CDR1 and CDR2 (germline): SEHNR, FQNEAQ (reference sequence). CDR3 nucleotides: TGTGCCAGCAGCCTCCCACCTAGCGGGTCACGGAACAATGAGCAGTTCTTC. Amino acid sequence: CASSLPPSGSRNNEQFF.

The J gene is TRBJ2-7, the V gene TRBV4-2; D is unresolved. V was cut by 1 base and J by 0 bases, with 13 bases left in between. This CDR3 contains 16 residues. Germline V gene data show CDR1 as LGHNA and CDR2 as YNFKEQ. The CDR3 sequence is CASSQGMGIPSYEQYF. Here the CDR3 DNA reads TGTGCCAGCAGCCAAGGTATGGGCATTCCCTCCTACGAGCAGTACTTC.

J is TRBJ1-1 and V is TRBV11-1, with unresolved D. CDR3 length equals 14 residues. Trimming shortened V by 1 base and J by 0 bases, and 6 bases separated the two germline ends. Germline V gene lookup returns CDR1 SGHAT and CDR2 FQDESV (reference sequence). The CDR3 protein is CASSLVAVNTEAFF. In DNA, the CDR3 is TGTGCCAGCAGCTTAGTTGCGGTGAACACTGAAGCTTTCTTT.

J is TRBJ2-3 and V is TRBV9; unclear D gene. The ends were cut back, 0 bases at V and 2 bases at J, with 13 bases in the middle. This CDR3 has 16 amino acids. Looked up from germline, CDR1 is SGDLS and CDR2 is YYNGEE. Written as DNA, the CDR3 is TGTGCCAGCAGCGTAGGTCGAAGCCCCGTCACAGATACGCAGTATTTT. Translation gives CASSVGRSPVTDTQYF. Full variable domain (outside the CDR3, taken from reference TRBV9 and TRBJ2-3): DSGVTQTPKHLITATGQRVTLRCSPRSGDLSVYWYQQSLDQGLQFLIQYYNGEERAKGNILERFSAQQFPDLHSELNLSSLELGDSALYFCASSVGRSPVTDTQYFGPGTRLTVL.

The V and J genes are TRBV6-1 and TRBJ2-1; TRBD2 agrees at 12 bases. With V trimmed by 4 bases and J by 9 bases, 7 bases remained unmatched. This CDR3 spans 15 amino acids. Germline loops: CDR1 MNHNS, CDR2 SASEGT. The CDR3 reads CASSATSGRVGEQFF. The CDR3 DNA reads as TGTGCCAGCAGTGCGACTAGCGGGAGAGTTGGTGAGCAGTTCTTC.

The sample holds one count of this clone. The chain joins TRBV30 to TRBJ1-2; possible D gene TRBD1, 5 bases. Per germline, CDR1 GTSNPN and CDR2 SVGIG (reference sequence). The CDR3 runs to 12 residues. Trimming shortened V by 2 bases and J by 8 bases, and 12 bases separated the two germline ends. The CDR3 DNA follows: TGTGCCTGGAGTTTTGGGGCCTGGGGCTACACCTTC. Residues: CAWSFGAWGYTF.

The chain recombines TRBV7-8 with TRBJ1-2, with D possibly being TRBD1 (5 bases). Germline V gives CDR1 SGHVS, CDR2 FQNEAQ. CDR3 length equals 14 residues. The germline V and J ends were trimmed by 2 bases and 4 bases, with 11 bases remaining between them. DNA of the CDR3: TGTGCCAGCAGCTTAATCGGGGGTGTCTATGGCTACACCTTC. Translating it yields CASSLIGGVYGYTF.

V and J are TRBV5-4 and TRBJ2-2, with D possibly matching TRBD1 (6 bases). V was pared by 4 bases and J by 1 base, with 8 bases between. Germline loops: CDR1 SGHNT, CDR2 YYREEE (reference sequence). The CDR3 sequence is 14 residues long. The CDR3 DNA is TGTGCCAGCAGCCCGACAGGGAACACCGGGGAGCTGTTTTTT. Its protein product is CASSPTGNTGELFF.

The gene calls are TRBV15 and TRBJ2-1, with D maybe TRBD2 (5 bases). Germline lookup yields CDR1 LNHNV and CDR2 YYDKDF (reference sequence). V lost 4 bases, J lost 0 bases, and 10 bases lay in between. The CDR3 is made up of 15 amino acids. The CDR3 reads CATSKSRDSYNEQFF. CDR3 DNA: TGTGCCACCAGCAAATCCCGGGACTCCTACAATGAGCAGTTCTTC.

The gene calls are TRBV7-2 and TRBJ1-1, with TRBD1 as a possible D gene (5 bases). This CDR3 is built from 11 residues. The V end lost 6 bases, the J end lost 8 bases, and 10 bases lay between the germline ends. Germline V gene lookup returns CDR1 SGHTA and CDR2 FQGNSA. For the CDR3, the DNA is TGTGCCAGCAGAATACAGGTCGAAGCTTTCTTT. Translation: CASRIQVEAFF.

This clone has only a few counts. In DNA form, the CDR3 reads TGTGCCTTGGACATCCCATTTGGCTACACCTTC. Its protein product is CALDIPFGYTF. The V gene is TRBV30, the J gene TRBJ1-2; D is perhaps TRBD1 (5 bases). Germline CDR1 reads GTSNPN; CDR2 reads SVGIG (reference sequence). Trimming shortened V by 7 bases and J by 7 bases, and 13 bases separated the two germline ends. The CDR3 is made up of 11 amino acids. Based on the CDR3 plus reference TRBV30 and TRBJ1-2, the full variable domain is SQTIHQWPATLVQPVGSPLSLECTVEGTSNPNLYWYRQAAGRGLQLLFYSVGIGQISSEVPQNLSASRPQDRQFILSSKKLLLSDSGFYLCALDIPFGYTFGSGTRLTVV.